This TCR beta chain was sequenced during a study of blood T cells in healthy people across ages. Whole-study findings and limits: CMV infection status of these donors was not known.

In regard to this clonotype: The antigen remains undetermined.

For the second PCR, which ran for roughly 6 to 12 cycles, a sample-barcoded 5' primer and a J-beta primer mix were used. One entry per CDR3 protein, called by TCRdb with MiXCR from the 5' RACE reads. This table holds about 830,000 distinct CDR3 sequences, less than 80% found once. This CDR3 spans 15 amino acids. CDR1 is LGHNA, CDR2 YNFKEQ, per germline. The specimen sequenced was blood. The chain employs TRBV4-2 and TRBJ2-4, with 11 nucleotides matching TRBD2. The DNA end lines up better with TRBJ2-7; the J call may be wrong. This receptor was obtained from a man aged 25-45 years in good health. DNA of the CDR3: TGTGCCAGCAGTACTACCGGGACTAGCGGCTACGAGCAGTACTTC. Encoded protein: CASSTTGTSGYEQYF.